The entry below gives a single TCR beta chain sequence along with its context. This sample was taken from a study of blood T cell repertoires in COVID-19. Profiling relied on immunoSEQ multiplex PCR, and the TCRdb table lists in-frame clones only, not all of them. The sample lists a few hundred thousand clones; roughly 90% were seen once. The CDR3 loop spans 17 amino acids. Trimming cost V 1 base and J 3 bases; bases outside gene matches: 9. Germline V gives CDR1 LNHNV, CDR2 YYDKDF (reference sequence). Those enrolled, adults aged roughly 18 to 95 years, came from about two dozen US areas. The V gene is TRBV15, the J gene TRBJ1-5; TRBD1 agrees at 7 bases. The clonotype originates from a woman in her thirties or forties who had recovered from COVID-19. The sequenced sample was PBMCs or T cells enriched from blood (not recorded which). The CDR3 loop reads CATSRAAGGHFNQPQHF. In DNA form, the CDR3 reads TGTGCCACCAGCAGAGCCGCAGGGGGACATTTCAATCAGCCCCAGCATTTT.